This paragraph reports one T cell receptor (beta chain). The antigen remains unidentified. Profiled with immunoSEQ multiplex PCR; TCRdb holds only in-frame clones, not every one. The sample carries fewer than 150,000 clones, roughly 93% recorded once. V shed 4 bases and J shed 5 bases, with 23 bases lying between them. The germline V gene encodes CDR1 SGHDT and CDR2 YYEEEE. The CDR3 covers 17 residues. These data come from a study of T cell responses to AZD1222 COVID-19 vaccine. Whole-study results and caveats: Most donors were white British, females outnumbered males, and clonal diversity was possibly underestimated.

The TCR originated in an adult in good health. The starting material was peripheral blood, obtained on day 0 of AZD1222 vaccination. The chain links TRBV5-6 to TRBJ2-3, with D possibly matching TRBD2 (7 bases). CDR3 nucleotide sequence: TGTGCCAGCAGCCGGGGGCTTAGCGGGCCTACAGAAGATACGCAGTATTTT. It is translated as CASSRGLSGPTEDTQYF.